The 14 T cell receptor beta chains presented below share a single source sample, sequenced in a study of blood T cells in healthy people across ages. With a J-beta primer mix and a sample-barcoded 5' primer, a second PCR ran about 7 to 12 cycles. TCRdb reprocessed the 5' RACE reads via MiXCR and lists one record per CDR3 protein. The profile shows 650,000 to 1,000,000 distinct CDR3 sequences, under 40% of them singletons. The sequencing sample was made of blood. These receptors originate from a man aged 18 to 29 in good health.

The chain has TRBV13 and TRBJ1-2; TRBD1 is a possible D gene (6 bases). Germline lookup yields CDR1 PRHDT and CDR2 FYEKMQ (reference sequence). There are 15 residues in the CDR3. Trimming pared 5 bases from V and 8 bases from J, leaving 21 bases between. The CDR3 here is CASSPRGDIPGGYTF. The CDR3 coding sequence is TGTGCCAGCAGCCCCAGGGGAGACATCCCGGGGGGCTACACCTTC.

The rearrangement uses TRBV20-1 and TRBJ1-1, with D perhaps TRBD1 (6 bases). V was pared by 6 bases and J by 4 bases, with 12 bases between. CDR3 length: 12 residues. Germline-derived CDR1 and CDR2 are DFQATT and SNEGSKA (reference sequence). Here the CDR3 reads CSARTVSTEAFF. The CDR3 DNA reads TGCAGTGCCCGGACAGTGAGCACTGAAGCTTTCTTT.

On this clonotype: This may come from a read error, since a much larger clone is one base off. The V gene is TRBV20-1, the J gene TRBJ2-1, with D perhaps TRBD2 (7 bases). The CDR3 is 14 residues long. In germline, CDR1 is DFQATT, CDR2 SNEGSKA (reference sequence). CDR3 residues: CSASRGGSYNERFF. The CDR3 coding sequence is TGCAGTGCTAGCAGGGGAGGGTCCTACAATGAGCGGTTCTTC.

This clonotype has only a few counts. This chain links TRBV12-3 or TRBV12-4 with TRBJ2-1; D remains unclear. V was pared by 4 bases and J by 3 bases, with 10 bases between. The CDR3 totals 14 residues. The CDR3 sequence is CASSSRTHYNEQFF. The CDR3 region has the DNA TGTGCCAGCAGTTCACGGACCCACTACAATGAGCAGTTCTTC.

This clonotype was counted between two and nine times. This rearrangement joins TRBV20-1 to TRBJ2-3; 9 positions match TRBD1. CDR3 length: 14 amino acids. V gave up 5 bases and J gave up 4 bases; unmatched junction bases: 7. Germline loops: CDR1 DFQATT, CDR2 SNEGSKA (reference sequence). CDR3 residues: CSASFTGGPDTQYF. The CDR3 bases are TGCAGTGCTTCATTTACAGGGGGCCCAGATACGCAGTATTTT.

V is TRBV6-1 and J is TRBJ1-2; D remains unclear. Germline loops: CDR1 MNHNS, CDR2 SASEGT. V shed 3 bases and J shed 6 bases, with 20 bases lying between them. This CDR3 comprises 16 residues. CDR3 sequence: CASSDPLRVRTDGYTF. The CDR3 nucleotides are TGTGCCAGCAGTGACCCACTTCGCGTGCGGACTGATGGCTACACCTTC.

The rearrangement links TRBV12-3 or TRBV12-4 to TRBJ1-4; 7 positions agree with TRBD1. V lost 3 bases and J lost 6; bases outside the gene matches: 4. There are 14 residues in the CDR3. CDR3 protein: CASSFGTVDEKLFF. Written as DNA, the CDR3 is TGTGCCAGCAGTTTTGGGACAGTCGATGAAAAACTGTTTTTT.

This sequence joins TRBV28 and TRBJ2-5; 7 nucleotides align to TRBD1. The CDR3 is made up of 13 amino acids. The V gene end was trimmed by 5 bases and the J gene end by 5 bases; junction bases not matched to a gene: 5. In germline, CDR1 is MDHEN, CDR2 SYDVKM. CDR3 nucleotide sequence: TGTGCCAGCAGTGTAGAGGACAGGGAGACCCAGTACTTC. Protein sequence: CASSVEDRETQYF.

This chain connects TRBV12-3 or TRBV12-4 to TRBJ2-5, with 7 bases aligning to TRBD2. The end of the DNA is better explained by TRBJ2-7, so the J call may be wrong. This CDR3 has 13 amino acids. The CDR3 protein is CASSPTSADEQYF. DNA of the CDR3: TGTGCCAGCAGTCCTACTAGCGCCGACGAGCAGTACTTC.

In its sample, this clonotype was seen a few times. This chain links TRBV7-9 with TRBJ2-7; D gene uncertain. Looked up from germline, CDR1 is SEHNR and CDR2 is FQNEAQ (reference sequence). The CDR3 is 13 amino acids. Trimming took 4 bases from V and 4 from J, leaving 11 bases between them. The CDR3 region is CASSSPSGYEQYF. The CDR3 nucleotides are TGTGCCAGCAGCTCCCCAAGTGGGTACGAGCAGTACTTC. Variable domain in full (rest from reference TRBV7-9 and TRBJ2-7): DTGVSQNPRHKITKRGQNVTFRCDPISEHNRLYWYRQTLGQGPEFLTYFQNEAQLEKSRLLSDRFSAERPKGSFSTLEIQRTEQGDSAMYLCASSSPSGYEQYFGPGTRLTVT.

The chain links TRBV9 to TRBJ1-1; no clear D. This CDR3 is 13 amino acids long. In germline, CDR1 is SGDLS, CDR2 YYNGEE. V lost 4 bases and J lost 6, with 13 bases in between. CDR3 amino acids: CASSLWIGAEAFF. CDR3 DNA: TGTGCCAGCAGCTTATGGATCGGGGCTGAAGCTTTCTTT.

The table lists this clonotype with a few counts. V usage is TRBV4-3 and J usage is TRBJ2-2, with a tentative D call TRBD2 (7 bases). V shed 2 bases and J shed 3 bases, with 13 bases lying between them. CDR3 length: 16 residues. Per germline, CDR1 LGHNA and CDR2 YSLEER. CDR3 region: CASSQMAGAYTGELFF. The CDR3 DNA follows: TGCGCCAGCAGCCAAATGGCGGGGGCCTACACCGGGGAGCTGTTTTTT.

Concerning this clonotype: An end of the junction does not agree with germline; a read error may underlie this. The chain recombines TRBV6-6 with TRBJ1-3, with D maybe TRBD1 (5 bases). The CDR3 has 11 amino acids. Per germline, CDR1 MNHNY and CDR2 SVGAGI (reference sequence). The CDR3 bases are TGTGCCACCGGGACCTTAAACACCACATATTTT. The encoded protein is CATGTLNTTYF.

This chain links TRBV4-2 with TRBJ2-1, with a possible D match to TRBD2 (6 bases). The V and J ends lost 0 bases and 5 bases respectively, with 11 bases between them. Germline CDR1 LGHNA, CDR2 YNFKEQ. There are 15 residues in the CDR3. The CDR3 DNA sequence: TGTGCCAGCAGCCAAGAGAGGCGGGGCGACAATGAGCAGTTCTTC. Amino acids: CASSQERRGDNEQFF.